These 18 T cell receptor beta chains share one sample of origin, sequenced in a study of shared clonotypes between healthy human individuals. Assay: immunoSEQ multiplex PCR; the TCRdb copy retains only in-frame clones and omits some. Of hundreds of thousands of clones in the sample, over 65% were seen once. Material: memory CD4+ T cells sorted from blood. Subset in this sample: CD45RA-negative fraction. The source is a woman aged 30 to 39 in good health.

CDR3 loop: CASSGTRGGSYNEQFF. The CDR3 region has the DNA TGCGCCAGCAGCGGCACACGGGGAGGCTCCTACAATGAGCAGTTCTTC. V and J are TRBV4-1 and TRBJ2-1; the D gene is possibly TRBD2 (6 bases). CDR1 is MGHRA, CDR2 YSYEKL, per germline. The V end was cut by 5 bases, the J end by 0 bases, with 14 bases between. The CDR3 runs to 16 residues.

This clone showed up just a few times. The V gene is TRBV10-3, the J gene TRBJ2-1; D might be TRBD1 or TRBD2, each matching 6 bases. V lost 11 bases to trimming and J lost 4 bases, with 18 bases between them. There are 14 residues in the CDR3. In germline, CDR1 is ENHRY, CDR2 SYGVKD. CDR3 amino acids: CAAPNRAGYNEQFF. The CDR3 DNA reads TGTGCCGCACCCAACAGGGCGGGGTACAATGAGCAGTTCTTC.

The chain has TRBV7-9 and TRBJ2-1; 10 bases agree with TRBD2. This CDR3 has 18 residues. Per the germline V gene, CDR1 is SEHNR and CDR2 is FQNEAQ (reference sequence). Trimming at V came to 1 base and at J to 8 bases, leaving 14 bases not matched to a gene. The CDR3 spells CASSLVPQASGSTHEQFF. CDR3 in DNA: TGTGCCAGCAGCTTAGTTCCCCAGGCTAGCGGGAGTACCCATGAGCAGTTCTTC.

This clone has only one observation. This chain links TRBV28 with TRBJ1-5; no reliable D call. The V end lost 8 bases, the J end lost 4 bases, and 15 bases lay between the germline ends. This CDR3 has 14 residues. Germline lookup yields CDR1 MDHEN and CDR2 SYDVKM. This CDR3 is CASHLPGSNQPQHF. CDR3 in DNA: TGTGCCAGCCACTTACCGGGGTCTAATCAGCCCCAGCATTTT.

DNA for the CDR3: TGTGCCAGCAGTTTCCCCGGGACTAAGCAGTTCTTC. Amino acid sequence: CASSFPGTKQFF. The gene calls are TRBV28 and TRBJ2-1, with TRBD2 matching 7 bases. V dropped 3 bases and J dropped 11; count of bases not matched to a gene: 4. This CDR3 is 12 amino acids long. CDR1 and CDR2 from the germline V gene are MDHEN and SYDVKM.

This chain joins TRBV18 and TRBJ1-5, with a possible D match to TRBD1 (5 bases). The length of the CDR3 is 13 residues. CDR1 and CDR2 from the germline V gene are KGHSH and LQKENI. Trimming took off 6 bases at V and 3 bases at J, with 9 bases between the two ends. CDR3 coding DNA: TGTGCCAGCTCCGGGACGGTCAATCAGCCCCAGCATTTT. Translated: CASSGTVNQPQHF.

This clone was observed a few times. The rearrangement joins TRBV18 to TRBJ1-1; D might be TRBD1 (5 bases). Germline V CDR1 and CDR2: KGHSH, LQKENI. CDR3 length: 15 amino acids. V was cut by 6 bases and J by 2 bases, with 16 bases left in between. The CDR3 DNA is TGTGCCAGCTCCCCGGGGCTTGGGGAAAACACTGAAGCTTTCTTT. Its translation is CASSPGLGENTEAFF.

This clone was counted many times. The V call is TRBV5-6, the J call TRBJ2-5, with TRBD2 as a possible D gene (6 bases). Between the trimmed V and J ends, which lost 3 bases and 0 bases, there was a span of 12 bases. This CDR3 comprises 15 residues. Germline-derived CDR1 and CDR2 are SGHDT and YYEEEE. CDR3 bases: TGTGCCAGCAGCTCCTCTGGGGGGAACCAAGAGACCCAGTACTTC. This gives the protein CASSSSGGNQETQYF. Based on the CDR3 plus reference TRBV5-6 and TRBJ2-5, the full variable domain is DAGVTQSPTHLIKTRGQQVTLRCSPKSGHDTVSWYQQALGQGPQFIFQYYEEEERQRGNFPDRFSGHQFPNYSSELNVNALLLGDSALYLCASSSSGGNQETQYFGPGTRLLVL.

Within the sample, this clone is medium-sized (0.01 to 0.1%). The gene calls are TRBV7-2 and TRBJ2-5, with TRBD1 as a possible D gene (8 bases). V shed 5 bases and J shed 4 bases, with 17 bases lying between them. Looked up from germline, CDR1 is SGHTA and CDR2 is FQGNSA. The CDR3 consists of 15 residues. CDR3 sequence reads: CASSRQTGEGETQYF. Written as DNA, the CDR3 is TGTGCCAGCAGCCGACAGACAGGGGAGGGAGAGACCCAGTACTTC.

The chain carries TRBV7-2 and TRBJ1-1, with D unresolved. Trimming shortened V by 1 base and J by 1 base, and 4 bases separated the two germline ends. The V gene's germline CDR1 is SGHTA and CDR2 FQGNSA. CDR3 length: 13 amino acids. CDR3 sequence reads: CASSLEANTEAFF. The CDR3 bases are TGTGCCAGCAGCTTAGAAGCGAACACTGAAGCTTTCTTT. The full variable domain, rest sourced from reference TRBV7-2 and TRBJ1-1, is GAGVSQSPSNKVTEKGKDVELRCDPISGHTALYWYRQSLGQGLEFLIYFQGNSAPDKSGLPSDRFSAERTGGSVSTLTIQRTQQEDSAVYLCASSLEANTEAFFGQGTRLTVV.

To note about this clone: In the same sample, other DNA sequences code for this CDR3. This chain uses TRBV5-1 with TRBJ2-1, with TRBD1 matching 8 bases. The CDR3 is made up of 15 amino acids. CDR1 is SGHRS, CDR2 YFSETQ, per germline. The V gene end was trimmed by 4 bases and the J gene end by 0 bases; junction bases not matched to a gene: 3. DNA for the CDR3: TGCGCCAGCAGCCTGGACAGGGCCTCCTACAATGAGCAGTTCTTC. Protein: CASSLDRASYNEQFF.

The rearrangement links TRBV30 to TRBJ2-1; D gene uncertain. The CDR3 consists of 15 residues. Germline values: CDR1 GTSNPN, CDR2 SVGIG (reference sequence). The ends were cut back, 2 bases at V and 6 bases at J, with 17 bases in the middle. This CDR3 reads CAWSRKASWGNEQFF. Here the CDR3 DNA reads TGTGCCTGGAGTCGCAAGGCTTCGTGGGGCAATGAGCAGTTCTTC.

The V and J genes are TRBV11-2 and TRBJ2-3, with D maybe TRBD2 (5 bases). The germline V gene encodes CDR1 SGHAT and CDR2 FQNNGV. The V and J ends lost 2 bases and 0 bases respectively, with 12 bases between them. CDR3 length: 16 residues. The CDR3 DNA reads as TGTGCCAGCAGCTTACGTAAACTAGGGAGCACAGATACGCAGTATTTT. It specifies CASSLRKLGSTDTQYF. Based on the CDR3 plus reference TRBV11-2 and TRBJ2-3, the full variable domain is EAGVAQSPRYKIIEKRQSVAFWCNPISGHATLYWYQQILGQGPKLLIQFQNNGVVDDSQLPKDRFSAERLKGVDSTLKIQPAKLEDSAVYLCASSLRKLGSTDTQYFGPGTRLTVL.

The chain's CDR3 is CASSRIGGSRETQYF. CDR3 in DNA: TGTGCCAGCTCACGTATAGGGGGATCTAGAGAGACCCAGTACTTC. The gene calls are TRBV18 and TRBJ2-5; a weak D match, TRBD1 (6 bases). V was cut by 4 bases and J by 4 bases, with 16 bases left in between. Germline V gives CDR1 KGHSH, CDR2 LQKENI. The CDR3 runs 15 residues.

The J gene is TRBJ2-1, the V gene TRBV6-5; 8 positions agree with TRBD2. This CDR3 comprises 15 residues. With 0 bases clipped from V and 8 bases from J, the junction kept 6 bases outside the gene matches. The germline CDR1 and CDR2 sequences are MNHEY and SVGAGI. The CDR3 nucleotides are TGTGCCAGCAGTTACTCGTCGGCGGGAGGAGATGAGCAGTTCTTC. Its protein is CASSYSSAGGDEQFF.

This rearrangement joins TRBV5-6 to TRBJ1-3; 7 positions agree with TRBD1. CDR1 and CDR2 from the germline V gene are SGHDT and YYEEEE. V dropped 3 bases and J dropped 0; count of bases not matched to a gene: 12. The CDR3 covers 18 residues. CDR3 nucleotide sequence: TGTGCCAGCAGCTATAGATCCGGGACAGCCAGCTCTGGAAACACCATATATTTT. It yields the protein CASSYRSGTASSGNTIYF.

The genes are TRBV25-1 and TRBJ1-3; D is unclear. The CDR3 has 14 amino acids. Trimming shortened V by 7 bases and J by 0 bases, and 10 bases separated the two germline ends. The germline V gene has CDR1 MGHDK and CDR2 SYGVNS. CDR3 residues: CASTPTYSGNTIYF. In DNA, the CDR3 is TGTGCCAGCACCCCGACCTACTCTGGAAACACCATATATTTT. Together with reference TRBV25-1 and TRBJ1-3, the CDR3 gives the full variable domain: EADIYQTPRYLVIGTGKKITLECSQTMGHDKMYWYQQDPGMELHLIHYSYGVNSTEKGDLSSESTVSRIRTEHFPLTLESARPSHTSQYLCASTPTYSGNTIYFGEGSWLTVV.

The V and J genes are TRBV5-1 and TRBJ2-7; no clear D. Germline values: CDR1 SGHRS, CDR2 YFSETQ. CDR3 length: 13 amino acids. V lost 4 bases and J 2 bases, leaving 10 bases between the germline ends. CDR3 DNA sequence: TGCGCCAGCAGCGTTAACAGCGCCTACGAGCAGTACTTC. It specifies CASSVNSAYEQYF.